This T cell receptor (beta chain) was obtained from a study of T cells in Graves' hyperthyroidism and ophthalmopathy. Study observations and caveats: Separation of ophthalmopathy from stable hyperthyroidism was achieved by a 13 V-J model.

There are a few counts of this clonotype. Its antigen is unidentified. RNA transcripts served as the template for amplifying TCR beta CDR3 regions. An initial round of RT-PCR targeting the TCR CDR3 relied on the HTBI primer set. TCRdb independently ran MiXCR on the multiplex PCR reads; one entry per CDR3 protein. The sample has 600,000 or so distinct CDR3 sequences; more than 12% are singletons. Together with thyroid ultrasound, orbital computed tomography, serum thyroxine and TRAb, clinical symptoms were used for diagnoses. Sequencing input: blood. This TCR was sampled from a woman aged 45-65 years with Graves' ophthalmopathy.

The CDR3 bases are TGCAGTGCAACCGGCCAGGGTGACTACACCTTC. This codes for CSATGQGDYTF. The gene calls are TRBV20-1 and TRBJ1-2; perhaps TRBD1 as D (5 bases). V dropped 6 bases and J dropped 10 bases, with 15 bases sitting between them. This CDR3 contains 11 residues. Germline assignment: CDR1 DFQATT and CDR2 SNEGSKA (reference sequence).